The 19 T cell receptor beta chains below were found in one sample sequenced in a study of cytomegalovirus exposure and HLA in healthy donors. Use of 60 Vbeta and 13 Jbeta primers characterized the PCR. Profiling relied on immunoSEQ multiplex PCR, and the TCRdb table lists in-frame clones only, not all of them. In total, the table holds about 70,000 clones. The source material was PBMCs. The receptors were gathered from a female donor in good health and CMV-seropositive.

The CDR3 sequence is CASSQETGSETQYF. For the CDR3, the DNA is TGTGCCAGCAGCCAGGAGACAGGGTCCGAGACCCAGTACTTC. The chain recombines TRBV14 with TRBJ2-5; 7 nucleotides match TRBD1. Germline V gene sequence: CDR1 SGHDN, CDR2 FVKESK. This CDR3 has 14 residues. V lost 3 bases to trimming and J lost 5 bases; unmatched junction nucleotides: 6.

The gene calls are TRBV11-2 and TRBJ2-7; possibly TRBD1 for D (5 bases). This CDR3 comprises 19 residues. The V end lost 4 bases, the J end lost 3 bases, and 28 bases lay between the germline ends. Germline V gene sequence: CDR1 SGHAT, CDR2 FQNNGV. CDR3: CASSSWVPFGQGLIYEQYF. The CDR3 nucleotides read TGTGCCAGCAGCTCATGGGTTCCTTTTGGGCAGGGTTTAATCTACGAGCAGTACTTC.

The J gene is TRBJ1-1, the V gene TRBV7-3; D possibly corresponds to TRBD1 (5 bases). CDR1 is SGHTA, CDR2 FQGTGA, per germline. The V end lost 4 bases, the J end lost 6 bases, and 12 bases lay between the germline ends. This CDR3 comprises 13 residues. CDR3 nucleotides: TGTGCCAGCAGCTCTTCCCCGGGGGCTGAAGCTTTCTTT. It is translated as CASSSSPGAEAFF. Filled out from reference TRBV7-3 and TRBJ1-1, the complete variable domain reads GAGVSQTPSNKVTEKGKYVELRCDPISGHTALYWYRQSLGQGPEFLIYFQGTGAADDSGLPNDRFFAVRPEGSVSTLKIQRTERGDSAVYLCASSSSPGAEAFFGQGTRLTVV.

The chain carries TRBV7-9 and TRBJ2-7; no clear D. Trimming stripped 0 bases from V and 3 bases from J, with 6 bases between. CDR1 is SEHNR, CDR2 FQNEAQ, per germline (reference sequence). The CDR3 runs to 13 residues. CDR3 nucleotides: TGTGCCAGCAGCTTAGCCGTACTCTACGAGCAGTACTTC. This gives the protein CASSLAVLYEQYF.

The J gene is TRBJ2-7, the V gene TRBV6-5; 11 bases agree with TRBD2. V shed 9 bases and J 3 bases; nucleotides not matched to a gene: 4. CDR3 length: 13 amino acids. Germline lookup yields CDR1 MNHEY and CDR2 SVGAGI. The DNA for the CDR3 is TGTGCCAGTTATAGCGGGGGGGTCTACGAGCAGTACTTC. It is translated as CASYSGGVYEQYF.

This chain uses TRBV20-1 with TRBJ2-7; D call uncertain. CDR3 length: 10 amino acids. CDR1 is DFQATT and CDR2 is SNEGSKA in the germline V gene (reference sequence). The V end lost 7 bases, the J end lost 2 bases, and 6 bases lay between the germline ends. In DNA form, the CDR3 reads TGCAGTGTACGGGCCTACGAGCAGTACTTC. It codes for CSVRAYEQYF.

The chain combines TRBV9 with TRBJ1-1, with 7 bases aligning to TRBD1. This CDR3 region has 15 residues. The junction had 10 bases not matched to a gene; V was cut back by 3 bases and J by 5 bases. Germline CDR1 reads SGDLS; CDR2 reads YYNGEE. CDR3 coding DNA: TGTGCCAGCAGCGCGTCACTACAGGGGAATACTGAAGCTTTCTTT. This codes for CASSASLQGNTEAFF.

On this clone: At the DNA level, this CDR3 is encoded by other sequences in the same sample as well. V gene TRBV30 combines with J gene TRBJ1-1, with D uncertain. Looked up from germline, CDR1 is GTSNPN and CDR2 is SVGIG (reference sequence). This CDR3 region has 15 residues. The V and J ends lost 2 bases and 0 bases respectively, with 13 bases between them. The DNA of the CDR3 is TGTGCCTGGAGTAGGACTGCCAGTATGAACACTGAAGCTTTCTTT. Translated: CAWSRTASMNTEAFF. Using reference TRBV30 and TRBJ1-1 for the parts outside the CDR3, the full variable domain is SQTIHQWPATLVQPVGSPLSLECTVEGTSNPNLYWYRQAAGRGLQLLFYSVGIGQISSEVPQNLSASRPQDRQFILSSKKLLLSDSGFYLCAWSRTASMNTEAFFGQGTRLTVV.

V usage is TRBV4-2 and J usage is TRBJ2-2; D is undetermined. The germline gives CDR1 LGHNA, CDR2 YNFKEQ. This CDR3 region has 16 residues. The V gene lost 0 bases and the J gene lost 1 base, with 9 bases spanning the gap. The CDR3 nucleotides are TGTGCCAGCAGCCAAGAGATGCAGATGAACACCGGGGAGCTGTTTTTT. Its translation is CASSQEMQMNTGELFF.

With regard to this clone: One end of the junction does not line up with germline, which may come from a read error. The CDR3 DNA reads TGTGCTAGCAGCCCCCCGGGAGGAGCTTTCTTT. This codes for CASSPPGGAFF. V and J are TRBV7-7 and TRBJ1-1; D call uncertain. The CDR3 runs to 11 residues. Germline CDR1 SSHAT, CDR2 FNYEAQ (reference sequence). Combining the CDR3 with reference TRBV7-7 and TRBJ1-1 gives the whole variable domain GAGVSQSPRYKVTKRGQDVTLRCDPISSHATLYWYQQALGQGPEFLTYFNYEAQPDKSGLPSDRFSAERPEGSISTLTIQRTEQRDSAMYRCASSPPGGAFFGQGTRLTVV.

In nucleotides, the CDR3 is TGCAGCGTTGGACCTAGCGCCTACGAGCAGTACTTC. As protein: CSVGPSAYEQYF. The rearrangement uses TRBV29-1 and TRBJ2-7, with a tentative D call TRBD2 (6 bases). CDR1 and CDR2 from the germline V gene are SQVTM and ANQGSEA. The CDR3 spans 12 residues. Trimming cost V 4 bases and J 2 bases, with 9 bases left between them.

J is TRBJ2-7 and V is TRBV4-1; possible D gene TRBD2, 5 bases. V dropped 3 bases and J dropped 3 bases, with 9 bases sitting between them. The CDR3 is made up of 13 amino acids. Germline CDR1 is MGHRA and CDR2 is YSYEKL. Written as DNA, the CDR3 is TGCGCCAGCAGCCACACCGGGGACTACGAGCAGTACTTC. The encoded protein is CASSHTGDYEQYF.

The CDR3 region is CASSLALSAGGLDEQYF. The DNA for the CDR3 is TGTGCCAGCAGCTTGGCACTTTCGGCAGGAGGGTTAGACGAGCAGTACTTC. This chain connects TRBV5-6 to TRBJ2-7, with D maybe TRBD2 (6 bases). The CDR3 loop spans 17 amino acids. Looked up from germline, CDR1 is SGHDT and CDR2 is YYEEEE. Trimming stripped 0 bases from V and 5 bases from J, with 21 bases between.

This chain uses TRBV7-8 with TRBJ2-7; D not resolved. The CDR3 length is 13 residues. Germline V gene sequence: CDR1 SGHVS, CDR2 FQNEAQ. Trimming shortened V by 2 bases and J by 1 base, and 6 bases separated the two germline ends. The CDR3 here is CASSLSVSYEQYF. CDR3 in DNA: TGTGCCAGCAGCTTATCGGTGTCCTACGAGCAGTACTTC.

The V gene is TRBV7-9, the J gene TRBJ1-5; maybe TRBD1 (6 bases). The CDR3 covers 15 residues. CDR1 is SEHNR and CDR2 is FQNEAQ in the germline V gene (reference sequence). Trimming cost V 1 base and J 4 bases, with 11 bases left between them. CDR3 DNA sequence: TGTGCCAGCAGCTTAGGGCAGGGGCCGAATCAGCCCCAGCATTTT. It is translated as CASSLGQGPNQPQHF.

The chain combines TRBV5-1 with TRBJ1-1; no clear D. Germline V gene lookup returns CDR1 SGHRS and CDR2 YFSETQ. V dropped 5 bases and J dropped 1 base, with 12 bases sitting between them. This CDR3 region has 14 residues. CDR3 amino acids: CASREAPGNTEAFF. The CDR3 DNA follows: TGCGCCAGCAGGGAGGCCCCCGGGAACACTGAAGCTTTCTTT.

To note about this clone: Other DNA sequences within the sample encode an identical CDR3. The V and J genes are TRBV5-1 and TRBJ1-2, with 7 bases aligning to TRBD1. Germline V gene data show CDR1 as SGHRS and CDR2 as YFSETQ. There are 13 residues in the CDR3. V gave up 2 bases and J gave up 6 bases; unmatched junction bases: 4. CDR3: CASSFTGEDGYTF. The CDR3 coding sequence is TGCGCCAGCAGCTTTACAGGGGAGGATGGCTACACCTTC.

The chain combines TRBV6-5 with TRBJ1-1; tentatively, D is TRBD1 (5 bases). Trimming stripped 2 bases from V and 7 bases from J, with 8 bases between. The CDR3 covers 12 residues. Germline CDR1 and CDR2: MNHEY and SVGAGI. CDR3 amino acids: CASSYDRREAFF. DNA for the CDR3: TGTGCCAGCAGTTACGACAGACGTGAAGCTTTCTTT.

CDR3 in amino acids: CASSLVSSTGGGSYEQYF. The CDR3, as DNA: TGTGCCAGCAGCTTAGTGTCCTCGACTGGCGGGGGGTCCTACGAGCAGTACTTC. This rearrangement joins TRBV7-2 to TRBJ2-7, with 8 bases matching TRBD2. The germline CDR1 and CDR2 sequences are SGHTA and FQGNSA. V shed 1 base, J shed 1 base, and the junction held 12 bases outside the gene matches. This CDR3 spans 18 amino acids.